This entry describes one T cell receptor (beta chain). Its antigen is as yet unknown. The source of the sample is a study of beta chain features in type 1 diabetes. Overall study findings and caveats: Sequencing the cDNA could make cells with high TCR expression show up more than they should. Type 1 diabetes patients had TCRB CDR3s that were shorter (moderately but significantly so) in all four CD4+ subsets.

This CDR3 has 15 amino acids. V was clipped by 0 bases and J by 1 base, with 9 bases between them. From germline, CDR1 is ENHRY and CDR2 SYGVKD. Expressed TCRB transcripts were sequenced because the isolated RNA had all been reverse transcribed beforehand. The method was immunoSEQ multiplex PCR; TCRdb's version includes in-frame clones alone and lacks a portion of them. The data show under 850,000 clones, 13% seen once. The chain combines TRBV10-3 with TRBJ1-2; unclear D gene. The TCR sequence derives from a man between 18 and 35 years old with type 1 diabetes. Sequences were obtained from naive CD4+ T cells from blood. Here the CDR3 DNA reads TGTGCCATCAGTGAGTCGGAAGGGATTAACTATGGCTACACCTTC. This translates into CAISESEGINYGYTF.